The rows below give T cell receptor beta chains drawn from one sample of a study of blood T cell repertoires in COVID-19. The protocol was immunoSEQ multiplex PCR, while the TCRdb copy is restricted to in-frame clones and leaves out a portion. The sample records about 330,000 clones, roughly 86% being singletons. Material: peripheral blood. These receptors were collected from a man between 25 and 39 years old with COVID-19, enrolled during active disease. CDR3s include the opening cysteine and the closing phenylalanine or tryptophan. The D gene is left open where the match is weak. A clone size is listed for some rows: how often the clone was seen (once, few, many), or a class if it is expanded.

j_call d_call clone_size v_call cdr3_nt cdr3_aa
TRBJ2-1 TRBD1 once TRBV18 TGTGCCAGCTCACCACAAATACTCCAGGGGGCCGGGAATGAGCAGTTCTTC CASSPQILQGAGNEQFF
TRBJ2-1 TRBD2 NA TRBV29-1 TGCAGCGCCCCGCTGAGGTACACCGGGACTAGCGGGAGGGCTTACAATGAGCAGTTCTTC CSAPLRYTGTSGRAYNEQFF
TRBJ1-5 NA NA TRBV19 TGTGCCAGTAGTATGGGTTGGGCCACCACGAGCCCCCAGCATTTT CASSMGWATTSPQHF
TRBJ2-7 NA NA TRBV5-1 TGCGCCAGCAGCTTGGGCCAGGGCTTCGAGCAGTACTTC CASSLGQGFEQYF
TRBJ2-1 NA NA TRBV6-2/TRBV6-3 TGTGCCAGCAGTTCAGAGCAGGGCCCCTACAATGAGCAGTTCTTC CASSSEQGPYNEQFF
TRBJ2-5 TRBD2 once TRBV18 TGTGCCAGCTCCTCGCTTAGCGGGGGGGCTGAGACCCAGTACTTC CASSSLSGGAETQYF
TRBJ1-5 NA NA TRBV19 TGTGCCAGTAGGTTAACCCTTCGCGGGGGCGGACGCAATCAGCCCCAGCATTTT CASRLTLRGGGRNQPQHF
TRBJ2-2 NA NA TRBV7-2 TGTGCCAGCAGCGTATCCCCTGGGGGCGGGGGTGACACCGGGGAGCTGTTTTTT CASSVSPGGGGDTGELFF
TRBJ2-7 TRBD1 NA TRBV10-3 TGTGCCAGCAACAGGGGGTCCTACGAGCAGTACTTC CASNRGSYEQYF
TRBJ1-5 NA NA TRBV6-5 TGTGCCAGCTCCAGGAGGGTCGGGGGTGAGCAGCCCCAGCATTTT CASSRRVGGEQPQHF
TRBJ2-3 NA NA TRBV3-1/TRBV3-2 TGTGCCAGCAGCCAAGATCAGGGGGGAACAGATACGCAGTATTTT CASSQDQGGTDTQYF
TRBJ2-3 NA few TRBV7-8 TGTGCCAGCAGCTTAACAGACCGCACAGATACGCAGTATTTT CASSLTDRTDTQYF
TRBJ2-2 TRBD1 NA TRBV5-1 TGCGCCAGCAGGATACGACAGGGAGACACCGGGGAGCTGTTTTTT CASRIRQGDTGELFF
TRBJ1-2 TRBD1 few TRBV7-3 TGTGCCAGCAGCTTAATGGGGACAGGGGGCTCGGGCTACACCTTC CASSLMGTGGSGYTF
TRBJ1-2 TRBD1 NA TRBV7-8 TGTGCCAGCAGCCCCGGGACAGGGTCCTATGGCTACACCTTC CASSPGTGSYGYTF
TRBJ1-4 NA NA TRBV5-1 TGCGCCAGCAGCTCCGACCGGGGAGGGTTGAATGAAAAACTGTTTTTT CASSSDRGGLNEKLFF
TRBJ2-3 NA NA TRBV27 TGTGCCAGCAGTCCCTACAGAACACGATTGACAGATACGCAGTATTTT CASSPYRTRLTDTQYF
TRBJ2-1 NA NA TRBV6-1 TGTGCCAGCAGTGAAGCAGGTAGCGCAGGCGAGCAGTTCTTC CASSEAGSAGEQFF
TRBJ2-3 TRBD2 NA TRBV6-4 TGTGCCAGCAGTGATCGGACTAGCGGCCTTGGGGATACGCAGTATTTT CASSDRTSGLGDTQYF
TRBJ1-2 TRBD1 NA TRBV12-5 TGTGCTAGTGGTTTGGAGACAGGGTCCGCCATCTATGGCTACACCTTC CASGLETGSAIYGYTF
TRBJ1-6 NA NA TRBV2 TGTGCCAGCAGTGAGACGGGGGGCCCCAATTCACCCCTCCACTTT CASSETGGPNSPLHF
TRBJ2-5 TRBD2 NA TRBV6-5 TGTGCCAGCAGTCGGAGCGGGAGGGGCGTGGGGACCCAGTACTTC CASSRSGRGVGTQYF
TRBJ1-3 NA NA TRBV25-1 TGTGCCAGCAGTGACCCGGGAGGACCTGGAAACACCATATATTTT CASSDPGGPGNTIYF
TRBJ2-3 TRBD1 NA TRBV28 TGTGCCAGCAGTTTTCCCGACCGGGACAGGGGGCTTGGAGATACGCAGTATTTT CASSFPDRDRGLGDTQYF
TRBJ1-2 TRBD1 NA TRBV27 TGTGCCAGCTCTACAGGGGGGTATGGCTACACCTTC CASSTGGYGYTF
TRBJ1-4 TRBD1 NA TRBV15 TGTGCCACCAGCAGAGATGGGACAGGAAGCGAAAAACTGTTTTTT CATSRDGTGSEKLFF
TRBJ2-1 NA NA TRBV6-4 TGTGCCAGCAGTGAAGGAGCGGGTTACAATGAGCAGTTCTTC CASSEGAGYNEQFF
TRBJ2-1 NA NA TRBV2 TGTGCCAGCAGCTCTATAGTTGGTAATGAGCAGTTCTTC CASSSIVGNEQFF
TRBJ2-3 TRBD1 few TRBV28 TGTGCCAGCAGTCCGACAGGGGGCAGGGATACGCAGTATTTT CASSPTGGRDTQYF
TRBJ2-5 NA NA TRBV7-6 TGTGCCAGCAGCCCAGGAGGGCCTTTCCAAGAGACCCAGTACTTC CASSPGGPFQETQYF
TRBJ2-1 NA NA TRBV7-2 TGTGCCAGCAGCCCCAGTAGGGGGAATGAGCAGTTCTTC CASSPSRGNEQFF
TRBJ1-1 NA NA TRBV10-3 TGTGCCATCAGTGTAAGTCCCCAGGGAAACACTGAAGCTTTCTTT CAISVSPQGNTEAFF
TRBJ1-1 NA few TRBV7-8 TGTGCCAGCAGTCAAGGACAGTTGAACACTGAAGCTTTCTTT CASSQGQLNTEAFF
TRBJ1-1 NA NA TRBV7-2 TGTGCCAGCAGCTTAGACCCCAGGAACACTGAAGCTTTCTTT CASSLDPRNTEAFF
TRBJ2-5 NA NA TRBV11-1 TGTGCCAGCAGCTTAGATTTTGGAGGGCAAGAGACCCAGTACTTC CASSLDFGGQETQYF
TRBJ2-7 TRBD2 NA TRBV7-2 TGTGCCAGCAGCTACCAAGGGGCCGGGGGGGCCGACGAGCAGTACTTC CASSYQGAGGADEQYF
TRBJ2-1 NA NA TRBV9 TGTGCCAGCAGCGTACAGTGGGGCCCTGGCAATGAGCAGTTCTTC CASSVQWGPGNEQFF
TRBJ1-5 TRBD1 NA TRBV11-2 TGTGCCAGCAGCTTAGGACAGGGGGGATATCAGCCCCAGCATTTT CASSLGQGGYQPQHF
TRBJ2-3 NA NA TRBV5-5 TGTGCCAGCAGCCCGTCACAGGGTACGATGGGGGATACGCAGTATTTT CASSPSQGTMGDTQYF
TRBJ2-7 TRBD1 few TRBV7-9 TGTGCCAGCAGCTCCCCCCGGGACAGGGCCTCCTACGAGCAGTACTTC CASSSPRDRASYEQYF
TRBJ1-2 TRBD1 NA TRBV5-1 TGCGCCAGCAGCTCGGGACAGCCAATCTATGGCTACACCTTC CASSSGQPIYGYTF